The source of this T cell receptor beta chain is a study of blood T cell repertoires in COVID-19 (TCRdb year 2020). Describing the broader study: Samples covering the acute and convalescent phases of COVID-19 were provided by collaborators in the United States, Italy and Spain. The material from the prospective study consisted of cDNA or gDNA derived from T cells, B-cell-depleted T cells, or PBMCs. Deeply sampled blood TCRbeta repertoires from subjects exposed to, actively infected with, or recovered from COVID-19 were included in the dataset. The repertoires were released in a freely available public database intended as a resource for research on the immune response to SARS-CoV-2. The samples were drawn from two sources: the first 160 participants of the ongoing ImmuneRACE study, and over 950 subjects contributed by 6 global collaborators. The sample metadata nearly always contained a de-identified subject ID, COVID-19 status, age in years and sex. Where available, HLA class I and class II types were taken from metadata supplied by the sample provider and were not determined by assay-based typing.

As for this clone: This clone's antigen is unknown. Base quality data are lacking; no much larger clone is found one base away.

The immunoSEQ Assay, a bias-controlled multiplex PCR, was used to amplify TCRbeta CDR3 regions from genomic DNA. For the original study's pipeline: The number of nucleated cells in each sample was estimated from the amplification of reference gene primers within the assay. To quantify the absolute abundance of each unique TCRbeta CDR3 rearrangement, sequence reads were collapsed and filtered. For each sample, productive Simpson clonality was calculated as the square root of Simpson's diversity index over productive rearrangements. What TCRdb holds here is the immuneACCESS table cut down to in-frame rearrangements. Part of the clones is not present; checked against another copy, under half of the missing clones reflect an unresolved V gene, and the others are unexplained. V, J and clone size are those of that table, while D and trimming were read from the DNA. The sample table lists 200,000 to 300,000 clones, more than 85% of them with a count of one. About 5.2% of the sample belongs to the ten largest clones.

At one collaborating source in Seattle, patients were enrolled during active infection and were followed longitudinally through the course of disease. Each collaborating institution followed its own protocols to collect whole blood in K2EDTA tubes. For TCRbeta analysis, collaborators shipped samples as frozen whole blood, isolated PBMCs, or DNA extracted from either of those sample types. Results and caveats for the whole study, not just this receptor: How much clinical and demographic metadata was included differed by source and by participant, and the metadata was provided uncurated.

The origin of this receptor is a woman aged 55-69 years with COVID-19, enrolled during active disease. The sequencing sample was made of peripheral blood.

CDR3 region: CASSPKGRGPSDNSPLHF. The DNA sequence is given as TGTGCCAGCAGCCCGAAGGGCAGGGGGCCCTCCGATAATTCACCCCTCCACTTT. The rearrangement combines TRBV21-1 with TRBJ1-6; TRBD1 reflects the table's D call only, with no check against the DNA. TRBV21-1 is recorded as a pseudogene. The CDR3, cysteine through phenylalanine, is 18 amino acids long. Of all the DNA, just the CDR3 is kept, 54 bases in frame from base 1.